The source of this T cell receptor beta chain is a study of vaccination and CD4 T cells after COVID-19. Study summary: Median time from second vaccine dose to sampling was about 77 days (14 to 241).

This clonotype is termed medium-sized (0.01 to 0.1%). The antigen is not known. As to treatment: 10-day PBMC culture with coronavirus spike peptide pools or control peptides (ViraFEST assay). Cultured CD4+ T cell DNA was sequenced using the Oncomine TCR Beta short-read assay. TCRdb itself ran the PCR reads through MiXCR, one entry per CDR3 protein. Here the sample spans several thousand distinct CDR3 sequences, around 20% being singletons. V was pared by 5 bases and J by 1 base, with 10 bases of the junction left unmatched. The germline V gene encodes CDR1 LNHDA and CDR2 SQIVND (reference sequence). The CDR3 is made up of 17 amino acids.

The chain combines TRBV19 with TRBJ1-2; 10 bases fit TRBD1. The material sequenced was CD4+ T cells from blood, cultured in vitro. The source of this sequence is a human donor who had recovered from COVID-19. CDR3 DNA sequence: TGTGCCAGTAGTCCCAAGGGGACAGGGGCCCTTAACTATGGCTACACCTTC. It codes for CASSPKGTGALNYGYTF.